This entry lists 23 T cell receptor beta chains sequenced from one sample in a study of graft-versus-host responses after intestinal transplantation. No antigens are known for them. Produced via immunoSEQ multiplex PCR; TCRdb's table is partial and in-frame only. The sample has some 92,000 clones; approximately 92% are singletons. This sample comprised unstimulated CD4+ T cells sorted from spleen or lymph node cells, obtained before intestinal transplant. All receptors derive from a human donor who received an intestinal transplant.

The rearrangement links TRBV19 to TRBJ2-1, with 7 nucleotides matching TRBD1. The germline gives CDR1 LNHDA, CDR2 SQIVND (reference sequence). This CDR3 has 16 residues. Trimming removed 3 bases from V and 6 bases from J; junction bases left unmatched: 11. DNA for the CDR3: TGTGCCAGTAGTATTTGGGCCACAGGGGAGAGCAATGAGCAGTTCTTC. Encoded protein: CASSIWATGESNEQFF. Filled out from reference TRBV19 and TRBJ2-1, the complete variable domain reads DGGITQSPKYLFRKEGQNVTLSCEQNLNHDAMYWYRQDPGQGLRLIYYSQIVNDFQKGDIAEGYSVSREKKESFPLTVTSAQKNPTAFYLCASSIWATGESNEQFFGPGTRLTVL.

V gene TRBV28 combines with J gene TRBJ1-2; D is ambiguous. Germline loops: CDR1 MDHEN, CDR2 SYDVKM. This CDR3 has 13 residues. Trimming pared 5 bases from V and 2 bases from J, leaving 9 bases between. CDR3 sequence: CASSSPGNYGYTF. In nucleotides, the CDR3 is TGTGCCAGCAGTAGTCCAGGAAACTATGGCTACACCTTC.

The V and J genes are TRBV6-6 and TRBJ2-7, with D possibly being TRBD2 (6 bases). This CDR3 contains 14 residues. Germline loops: CDR1 MNHNY, CDR2 SVGAGI (reference sequence). V was pared by 8 bases and J by 6 bases, with 20 bases between. DNA of the CDR3: TGTGCCAGCCGAGGGGAGGAGCGGGTCGCCGAGCAGTACTTC. This translates into CASRGEERVAEQYF.

The V gene is TRBV18, the J gene TRBJ2-5; D remains ambiguous. V was clipped by 5 bases and J by 4 bases, with 23 bases between them. The CDR3 spans 17 residues. Germline CDR1 and CDR2: KGHSH and LQKENI. CDR3 DNA: TGTGCCAGCTCAGCAAACCGGGCTTTTAAGGCACGAGAGACCCAGTACTTC. It translates to CASSANRAFKARETQYF.

J is TRBJ2-1 and V is TRBV4-1, with D unclear. This CDR3 is 17 amino acids long. Looked up from germline, CDR1 is MGHRA and CDR2 is YSYEKL. V shed 2 bases and J shed 1 base, with 15 bases lying between them. The CDR3 DNA is TGCGCCAGCAGCCAACACCACACGGGCGTATCCTACAATGAGCAGTTCTTC. Amino acids: CASSQHHTGVSYNEQFF.

This chain uses TRBV7-2 with TRBJ2-3; D is ambiguous. Germline-derived CDR1 and CDR2 are SGHTA and FQGNSA. V gave up 4 bases and J gave up 2 bases, with 4 bases separating them. The CDR3 covers 12 residues. CDR3 DNA: TGTGCCAGCAGCTCCCTCACAGATACGCAGTATTTT. It is translated as CASSSLTDTQYF.

This rearrangement joins TRBV11-2 to TRBJ1-1, with D possibly TRBD1 on 5 matching bases. Trimming removed 2 bases at V and 2 bases at J, with 9 bases between. Germline CDR1 SGHAT, CDR2 FQNNGV. The length of the CDR3 is 14 residues. CDR3 sequence: CASSLFRGNTEAFF. DNA of the CDR3: TGTGCCAGCAGCTTATTTAGGGGTAACACTGAAGCTTTCTTT. Looking up the rest from reference TRBV11-2 and TRBJ1-1 gives the full variable domain: EAGVAQSPRYKIIEKRQSVAFWCNPISGHATLYWYQQILGQGPKLLIQFQNNGVVDDSQLPKDRFSAERLKGVDSTLKIQPAKLEDSAVYLCASSLFRGNTEAFFGQGTRLTVV.

The chain uses TRBV11-3 and TRBJ2-5; D not resolved. Germline V CDR1 and CDR2: SGHNT, YENEEA. Trimming took off 1 base at V and 3 bases at J, with 3 bases between the two ends. This CDR3 has 12 amino acids. CDR3 amino acids: CASSLGEETQYF. DNA for the CDR3: TGTGCCAGCAGCTTAGGAGAAGAGACCCAGTACTTC.

This chain connects TRBV19 to TRBJ1-2; TRBD1 is a possible D gene (5 bases). CDR1 is LNHDA and CDR2 is SQIVND in the germline V gene (reference sequence). The V and J ends lost 4 bases and 3 bases respectively, with 9 bases between them. This CDR3 has 13 residues. DNA for the CDR3: TGTGCCAGTAGTAAGGGACGGGACTATGGCTACACCTTC. Protein sequence: CASSKGRDYGYTF.

The V gene is TRBV7-8, the J gene TRBJ2-2; D is perhaps TRBD2 (5 bases). CDR3 size: 14 residues. V was shortened by 5 bases and J by 10 bases, with 17 bases between the two germline ends. Germline V CDR1 and CDR2: SGHVS, FQNEAQ. The CDR3 sequence: CASSPTNPRVELFF. The DNA of the CDR3 is TGTGCCAGCAGCCCGACCAATCCGCGGGTGGAGCTGTTTTTT.

This clone was picked up one time. This chain connects TRBV4-2 to TRBJ2-2; 9 positions match TRBD2. The CDR3 is 16 residues long. Germline lookup yields CDR1 LGHNA and CDR2 YNFKEQ. With 1 base clipped from V and 4 bases from J, the junction kept 4 bases outside the gene matches. Here the CDR3 reads CASSQVSGGGTGELFF. The CDR3 region has the DNA TGTGCCAGCAGCCAAGTTAGCGGGGGAGGCACCGGGGAGCTGTTTTTT.

The chain uses TRBV5-6 and TRBJ2-7; D unclear. Germline-derived CDR1 and CDR2 are SGHDT and YYEEEE. The CDR3 is 12 residues long. The germline V and J ends were trimmed by 1 base and 2 bases, with 4 bases remaining between them. As DNA, the CDR3 is TGTGCCAGCAGCTTGTGGGCCTACGAGCAGTACTTC. It specifies CASSLWAYEQYF.

V usage is TRBV5-1 and J usage is TRBJ2-2; D possibly corresponds to TRBD2 (5 bases). The V end lost 4 bases, the J end lost 2 bases, and 9 bases lay between the germline ends. Germline loops: CDR1 SGHRS, CDR2 YFSETQ. The CDR3 length is 14 residues. The CDR3 nucleotides read TGCGCCAGCAGCGGAGGAGACAACACCGGGGAGCTGTTTTTT. It specifies CASSGGDNTGELFF.

The chain links TRBV6-5 to TRBJ2-1, with unresolved D. V lost 8 bases and J 0 bases, leaving 14 bases between the germline ends. CDR1 MNHEY and CDR2 SVGAGI come from the germline V gene. The CDR3 runs 15 residues. The CDR3 sequence is CASGFGGSSYNEQFF. In nucleotides, the CDR3 is TGTGCCAGCGGGTTTGGCGGAAGCTCCTACAATGAGCAGTTCTTC.

This chain links TRBV15 with TRBJ2-7, with a tentative D call TRBD2 (6 bases). The V gene's germline CDR1 is LNHNV and CDR2 YYDKDF (reference sequence). The CDR3 covers 17 residues. V shed 0 bases and J shed 7 bases, with 22 bases lying between them. The CDR3 DNA sequence: TGTGCCACCAGCAGAGATGGTCGGAGGGTACTGAAGGGGGAGCAGTACTTC. Protein product: CATSRDGRRVLKGEQYF.

This chain links TRBV6-6 with TRBJ2-7; no clear D. Germline CDR1 MNHNY, CDR2 SVGAGI (reference sequence). This CDR3 has 14 residues. V was shortened by 7 bases and J by 2 bases, with 15 bases between the two germline ends. The CDR3 region has the DNA TGTGCCAGCAAGGGCCCAGACCAAGCCTACGAGCAGTACTTC. The encoded protein is CASKGPDQAYEQYF.

J is TRBJ2-4 and V is TRBV21-1; the table's D call of TRBD2 was not tested on the DNA. TRBV21-1 is flagged as a pseudogene. The CDR3 runs to 15 residues. CDR3 in DNA: TGTGCCAGCAGCAAAGAAGGGAGAACCAAAAACATTCAGTACTTC. Its translation: CASSKEGRTKNIQYF.

V and J are TRBV18 and TRBJ2-5, with 7 bases that match TRBD2. The CDR3 is made up of 16 amino acids. Germline V lookup: CDR1 KGHSH, CDR2 LQKENI. The V gene end was trimmed by 3 bases and the J gene end by 4 bases; junction bases not matched to a gene: 11. CDR3 DNA: TGTGCCAGCTCACCGCGACTAGCAGGAGAGGCAGAGACCCAGTACTTC. The encoded protein is CASSPRLAGEAETQYF. Full variable domain (rest looked up from reference TRBV18 and TRBJ2-5): NAGVMQNPRHLVRRRGQEARLRCSPMKGHSHVYWYRQLPEEGLKFMVYLQKENIIDESGMPKERFSAEFPKEGPSILRIQQVVRGDSAAYFCASSPRLAGEAETQYFGPGTRLLVL.

The sample holds one count of this clone. This chain uses TRBV6-1 with TRBJ2-5, with TRBD2 identical over 7 bases. The last part of the DNA fits TRBJ2-7 better; the J call may be wrong. The CDR3 loop spans 13 amino acids. Germline CDR1 reads MNHNS; CDR2 reads SASEGT. CDR3 DNA sequence: TGTGCCAGCACGGGGAGGGTTTCCTACGAGCAGTACTTC. Translation gives CASTGRVSYEQYF.

The chain combines TRBV6-1 with TRBJ2-3, with a weak D call TRBD2 (5 bases). Per germline, CDR1 MNHNS and CDR2 SASEGT. V shed 4 bases and J shed 1 base, with 12 bases lying between them. This CDR3 region has 15 residues. Here the CDR3 DNA reads TGTGCCAGCAGTGCCTCAAAGGGAGGCACAGATACGCAGTATTTT. Translation: CASSASKGGTDTQYF.

The chain has TRBV6-1 and TRBJ2-5; D is unclear. The better agreement between TRBJ2-7 and the DNA end casts doubt on the J call. The CDR3 contains 14 residues. Germline CDR1 and CDR2: MNHNS and SASEGT. DNA of the CDR3: TGTGCCAGCAGTGTTCTAGTAGCCTACTACGAGCAGTACTTC. Encoded protein: CASSVLVAYYEQYF.

V and J are TRBV30 and TRBJ2-1; D perhaps matches TRBD2 (6 bases). The germline gives CDR1 GTSNPN, CDR2 SVGIG (reference sequence). There are 12 residues in the CDR3. Trimming removed 5 bases from V and 10 bases from J, with 15 bases in between. CDR3 DNA sequence: TGTGCCTGGGGAGGGAGAGTAGAGGAGCAGTTCTTC. Translating it yields CAWGGRVEEQFF.

This clone was counted once. The DNA for the CDR3 is TGTGCCAGCAGTGAAGGAATCCAGCCTAATCAGCCCCAGCATTTT. Translation: CASSEGIQPNQPQHF. The chain carries TRBV6-1 and TRBJ1-5, with D unclear. V gave up 1 base and J gave up 4 bases, with 11 bases separating them. The length of the CDR3 is 15 residues. The germline V gene encodes CDR1 MNHNS and CDR2 SASEGT.